The present T cell receptor beta chain was sequenced within a study of relationships among human T cell subsets. Study-level results: V, D, J usage, CDR3 length and N-additions were similar across seven subsets.

Judged by abundance, this clonotype is medium-sized (0.01 to 0.1%). Its antigen remains unidentified. Semiquantitative ARM-PCR amplified T cell receptor alpha and beta CDR3 regions from mRNA. In ARM-PCR, communal superprimers followed tagged nested gene-specific primers for exponential amplification. Nested primers were removed by exonuclease before the second PCR round. TCRdb recomputed calls from the multiplex PCR reads with MiXCR, one row per CDR3 protein. Counted here are fewer than 18,000 distinct CDR3 sequences, around 62% occurring once; the ten biggest clones make up about 35%. The CDR3 has 14 amino acids. CDR1 and CDR2 (germline): SGHAT, FQNNGV. The V and J ends lost 1 base and 10 bases respectively, with 17 bases between them.

V and J are TRBV11-2 and TRBJ2-7, with a tentative D call TRBD1 (6 bases). This clonotype was sampled from a man aged 35 to 55 in good health. Sequenced: total T cells sorted from blood. CDR3 bases: TGTGCCAGCAGCTTAGGGAGTACAGGGAGAGTCCAGTACTTC. Translation: CASSLGSTGRVQYF. The full variable domain, with the rest looked up from reference TRBV11-2 and TRBJ2-7, is EAGVAQSPRYKIIEKRQSVAFWCNPISGHATLYWYQQILGQGPKLLIQFQNNGVVDDSQLPKDRFSAERLKGVDSTLKIQPAKLEDSAVYLCASSLGSTGRVQYFGPGTRLTVT.